The 21 T cell receptor beta chains given below trace back to one sample, sequenced in a study of a mutant IDH1 vaccine in newly diagnosed glioma. Antigens for these TCRs are unknown. Time point indicated: week 11, during vaccination. Vaccination comprised doses that each held 300 ug of mutant IDH1 20-mer peptide, plus topical imiquimod. Libraries were prepared by immunoSEQ multiplex PCR; TCRdb keeps only in-frame clonotypes and omits some of them. The sample records roughly 120,000 clones, roughly 90% being singletons. The sequences come from PBMCs, collected from a glioma patient whose treatment included an IDH1 peptide vaccine. The receptor source for this set is a woman between 45 and 60 years old with glioma.

J is TRBJ2-1 and V is TRBV6-4; 13 positions match TRBD2. The CDR3 spans 15 residues. Trimming cost V 2 bases and J 10 bases; bases outside gene matches: 5. Germline CDR1 reads MRHNA; CDR2 reads SNTAGT. In nucleotides, the CDR3 is TGTGCCAGCAGTGACGGACTAGCGGGAGCGCGGGAGCAGTTCTTC. It codes for CASSDGLAGAREQFF.

This clone was seen only a few times. This chain uses TRBV4-1 with TRBJ1-2, with 8 bases lining up with TRBD1. Germline V gene lookup returns CDR1 MGHRA and CDR2 YSYEKL. The CDR3 sequence is 16 residues long. J lost 4 bases, V lost 0 bases, and 7 bases had no gene match. The CDR3 sequence is CASSQERAGGRYGYTF. DNA of the CDR3: TGCGCCAGCAGCCAAGAACGGGCAGGGGGCCGCTATGGCTACACCTTC.

With regard to this clone: One junction end does not reproduce the germline sequence, and a read error may be involved. This chain uses TRBV11-1 with TRBJ2-7; TRBD2 matches 14 bases. The germline gives CDR1 SGHAT, CDR2 FQDESV (reference sequence). The length of the CDR3 is 14 residues. The CDR3 here is CASSGGLAGVFTDF. The CDR3 DNA follows: TGTGCCAGCAGCGGGGGACTAGCGGGAGTATTTACGGACTTC.

This sequence joins TRBV19 and TRBJ1-5, with D tentatively TRBD1 (6 bases). The V end lost 3 bases, the J end lost 3 bases, and 15 bases lay between the germline ends. Germline V CDR1 and CDR2: LNHDA, SQIVND (reference sequence). The CDR3 consists of 16 residues. The CDR3 sequence is CASSMGKWTVNQPQHF. CDR3 sequence (DNA): TGTGCCAGTAGTATGGGTAAGTGGACAGTCAATCAGCCCCAGCATTTT.

This rearrangement joins TRBV5-1 to TRBJ2-5; 13 nucleotides align to TRBD2. The J call is in doubt because the DNA end fits TRBJ2-7 better. CDR1 SGHRS and CDR2 YFSETQ come from the germline V gene. The CDR3 is 16 amino acids. The CDR3 region has the DNA TGCGCCAGCAGCTTGGGGACTAGCGGGGGTTCCTACGAGCAGTACTTC. Translating it yields CASSLGTSGGSYEQYF.

This chain connects TRBV5-1 to TRBJ2-2, with D uncertain. The germline CDR1 and CDR2 sequences are SGHRS and YFSETQ. This CDR3 region has 16 residues. V was shortened by 0 bases and J by 1 base, with 10 bases between the two germline ends. For the CDR3, the DNA is TGCGCCAGCAGCTTGGGTGAAGGGTTGAACACCGGGGAGCTGTTTTTT. Translating it yields CASSLGEGLNTGELFF.

The V call is TRBV28, the J call TRBJ2-7, with 9 bases lining up with TRBD2. After removal of 1 base from V and 7 bases from J, the junction contained 14 bases not matched to a gene. Germline V gene sequence: CDR1 MDHEN, CDR2 SYDVKM. The CDR3 contains 17 residues. CDR3 loop: CASSLSPGAGGPGEQYF. CDR3 DNA: TGTGCCAGCAGTTTATCTCCGGGTGCGGGAGGGCCGGGTGAGCAGTACTTC. Full variable domain (remainder filled in from reference TRBV28 and TRBJ2-7): DVKVTQSSRYLVKRTGEKVFLECVQDMDHENMFWYRQDPGLGLRLIYFSYDVKMKEKGDIPEGYSVSREKKERFSLILESASTNQTSMYLCASSLSPGAGGPGEQYFGPGTRLTVT.

V gene TRBV6-1 combines with J gene TRBJ2-7, with 9 bases lining up with TRBD2. J gave up 2 bases and V 2 bases, and 4 bases lay outside the gene matches. CDR1 and CDR2 (germline): MNHNS, SASEGT. The length of the CDR3 is 15 residues. The CDR3 protein is CASSERLAGTYEQYF. CDR3 bases: TGTGCCAGCAGTGAACGTCTAGCGGGAACCTACGAGCAGTACTTC.

The gene calls are TRBV4-1 and TRBJ1-5; D gene ambiguous. This CDR3 has 13 amino acids. Trimming shortened V by 0 bases and J by 11 bases, and 11 bases separated the two germline ends. Germline CDR1 is MGHRA and CDR2 is YSYEKL. The CDR3 loop reads CASSQDVEGAQHF. Here the CDR3 DNA reads TGCGCCAGCAGCCAAGATGTTGAGGGTGCCCAGCATTTT.

The chain has TRBV2 and TRBJ1-5; the match to TRBD1 covers 9 bases. The CDR3 contains 16 residues. J lost 2 bases, V lost 4 bases, and 6 bases had no gene match. Germline V CDR1 and CDR2: SNHLY, FYNNEI. This CDR3 reads CASSVGTGTRNQPQHF. The CDR3 nucleotides read TGTGCCAGCAGTGTGGGGACAGGGACCCGCAATCAGCCCCAGCATTTT. Drawing the rest from reference TRBV2 and TRBJ1-5, the complete variable domain is EPEVTQTPSHQVTQMGQEVILRCVPISNHLYFYWYRQILGQKVEFLVSFYNNEISEKSEIFDDQFSVERPDGSNFTLKIRSTKLEDSAMYFCASSVGTGTRNQPQHFGDGTRLSIL.

This clone has just one count. This chain links TRBV10-3 with TRBJ2-5; 7 nucleotides match TRBD2. This CDR3 comprises 13 residues. With V trimmed by 4 bases and J by 4 bases, 3 bases remained unmatched. Germline CDR1 ENHRY, CDR2 SYGVKD. CDR3 coding DNA: TGTGCCATCAGTGCCAGGGAGGGAGAGACCCAGTACTTC. It codes for CAISAREGETQYF.

The rearrangement joins TRBV5-1 to TRBJ2-1; 11 nucleotides match TRBD2. The length of the CDR3 is 14 residues. The V segment lost 2 bases and the J segment 12 bases; nucleotides outside the gene matches: 7. CDR1 and CDR2 (germline): SGHRS, YFSETQ. The CDR3 region is CASSLDLAGGWQFF. The DNA for the CDR3 is TGCGCCAGCAGCTTAGACCTAGCGGGAGGTTGGCAGTTCTTC.

In DNA, the CDR3 is TGTGCCAGCAGCCCCGCCGACAGCGTCTATGGCTACACCTTC. Its translation: CASSPADSVYGYTF. J is TRBJ1-2 and V is TRBV6-5; a possible D gene is TRBD1 (5 bases). The CDR3 has 14 residues. V lost 6 bases and J 4 bases, leaving 15 bases between the germline ends. In germline, CDR1 is MNHEY, CDR2 SVGAGI.

This chain uses TRBV6-1 with TRBJ1-4; D might be TRBD1 (5 bases). The V gene's germline CDR1 is MNHNS and CDR2 SASEGT. Trimming stripped 6 bases from V and 2 bases from J, with 10 bases between. The CDR3 covers 14 residues. The CDR3 DNA reads TGTGCCAGCAGGGGTAGGGGCACTAATGAAAAACTGTTTTTT. Its translation: CASRGRGTNEKLFF.

The V and J genes are TRBV14 and TRBJ2-7; 8 nucleotides agree with TRBD1. Looked up from germline, CDR1 is SGHDN and CDR2 is FVKESK. V lost 2 bases, J lost 3 bases, and 9 bases stayed unmatched. This CDR3 comprises 16 residues. CDR3 in DNA: TGTGCCAGCAGCCAACAAACCGGGACAGGCATCTACGAGCAGTACTTC. Its protein product is CASSQQTGTGIYEQYF.

The chain employs TRBV25-1 and TRBJ2-2, with D possibly matching TRBD2 (7 bases). V shed 8 bases and J shed 1 base, with 14 bases lying between them. Looked up from germline, CDR1 is MGHDK and CDR2 is SYGVNS. CDR3 size: 15 residues. CDR3 coding DNA: TGTGCCAGCTTGGGAGGGGGAGTGAACACCGGGGAGCTGTTTTTT. Residues: CASLGGGVNTGELFF.

The chain carries TRBV30 and TRBJ1-5; D uncertain. The CDR3 has 15 residues. V gave up 0 bases and J gave up 4 bases, with 13 bases separating them. Germline loops: CDR1 GTSNPN, CDR2 SVGIG (reference sequence). The CDR3 DNA reads TGTGCCTGGAGTGTAGGAAACACACTAAATCAGCCCCAGCATTTT. It specifies CAWSVGNTLNQPQHF.

The CDR3 coding sequence is TGTGCCAGCAGCTTTTCGGGCGGGAGGGCCGATACGCAGTATTTT. Translating it yields CASSFSGGRADTQYF. The chain employs TRBV7-3 and TRBJ2-3, with 9 bases matching TRBD2. The junction had 7 bases not matched to a gene; V was cut back by 3 bases and J by 6 bases. CDR1 and CDR2 from the germline V gene are SGHTA and FQGTGA. CDR3 length equals 15 residues. Filled out from reference TRBV7-3 and TRBJ2-3, the complete variable domain reads GAGVSQTPSNKVTEKGKYVELRCDPISGHTALYWYRQSLGQGPEFLIYFQGTGAADDSGLPNDRFFAVRPEGSVSTLKIQRTERGDSAVYLCASSFSGGRADTQYFGPGTRLTVL.

The chain uses TRBV18 and TRBJ1-1; tentatively, D is TRBD1 (5 bases). Germline CDR1 KGHSH, CDR2 LQKENI. This CDR3 comprises 13 residues. V was cut by 6 bases and J by 4 bases, with 12 bases left in between. The CDR3 here is CASSLGPSTEAFF. For the CDR3, the DNA is TGTGCCAGCTCCCTGGGACCGTCCACTGAAGCTTTCTTT.

The chain has TRBV28 and TRBJ2-7; 10 nucleotides line up with TRBD2. The CDR3 consists of 15 residues. V was clipped by 3 bases and J by 2 bases; unmatched bases: 4. Germline loops: CDR1 MDHEN, CDR2 SYDVKM. In nucleotides, the CDR3 is TGTGCCAGCAGTTTGGGGCTAGCGGGAGCCTACGAGCAGTACTTC. This encodes CASSLGLAGAYEQYF.

Details on this clone: An end of the junction does not agree with germline; a read error may underlie this. The J gene is TRBJ2-7, the V gene TRBV7-3, with 8 bases lining up with TRBD2. CDR1 and CDR2 from the germline V gene are SGHTA and FQGTGA. CDR3 length equals 12 residues. The CDR3, as DNA: TGTGCCAGCAGCTTAGGACGACTAGCGAGCACCTTC. This encodes CASSLGRLASTF.